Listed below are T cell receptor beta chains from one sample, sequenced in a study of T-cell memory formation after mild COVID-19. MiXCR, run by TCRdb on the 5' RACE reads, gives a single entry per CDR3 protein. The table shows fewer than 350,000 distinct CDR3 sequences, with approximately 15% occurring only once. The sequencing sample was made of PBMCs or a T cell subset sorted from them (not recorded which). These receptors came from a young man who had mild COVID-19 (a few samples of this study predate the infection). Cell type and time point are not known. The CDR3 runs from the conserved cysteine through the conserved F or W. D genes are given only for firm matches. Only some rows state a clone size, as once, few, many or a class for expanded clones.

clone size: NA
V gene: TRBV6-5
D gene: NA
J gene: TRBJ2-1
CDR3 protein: CASSYSLYRELNEQFF
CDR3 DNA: TGTGCCAGCAGTTACTCTCTGTACAGGGAGTTGAATGAGCAGTTCTTC

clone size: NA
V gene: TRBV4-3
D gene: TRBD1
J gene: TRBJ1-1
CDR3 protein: CASSKGQDYEAFF
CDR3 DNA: TGCGCCAGCAGCAAGGGACAGGATTATGAAGCTTTCTTT

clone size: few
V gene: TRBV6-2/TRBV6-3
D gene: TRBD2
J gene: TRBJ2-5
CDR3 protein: CASSYSVGLAGERRETQYF
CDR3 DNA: TGTGCCAGCAGTTACTCCGTTGGACTAGCGGGGGAAAGGAGGGAGACCCAGTACTTC

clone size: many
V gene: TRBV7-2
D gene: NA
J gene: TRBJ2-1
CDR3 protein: CASSLGTIGNEQFF
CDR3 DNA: TGTGCCAGCAGCTTAGGGACTATCGGCAATGAGCAGTTCTTC

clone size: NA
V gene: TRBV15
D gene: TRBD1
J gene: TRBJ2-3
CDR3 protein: CATSRDFGTGVRATDTQYF
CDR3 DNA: TGTGCCACCAGCAGAGATTTTGGGACAGGGGTGAGGGCCACAGATACGCAGTATTTT

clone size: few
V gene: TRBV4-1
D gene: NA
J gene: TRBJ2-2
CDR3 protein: CASSQVGVVTGELFF
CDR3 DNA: TGCGCCAGCAGCCAAGTCGGAGTTGTAACCGGGGAGCTGTTTTTT

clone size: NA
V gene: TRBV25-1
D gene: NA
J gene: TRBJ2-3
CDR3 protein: CASGGGGAGTQYF
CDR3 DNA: TGTGCCAGCGGAGGAGGGGGGGCGGGTACGCAGTATTTT

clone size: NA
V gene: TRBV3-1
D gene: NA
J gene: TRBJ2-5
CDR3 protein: CASSIYRETQYF
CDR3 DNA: TGTGCCAGCAGTATTTACAGAGAGACCCAGTACTTC

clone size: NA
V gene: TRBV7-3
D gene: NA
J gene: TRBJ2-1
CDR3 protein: CASSLRDDSKQFF
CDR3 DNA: TGTGCCAGCAGCTTACGGGACGACTCAAAGCAGTTCTTC

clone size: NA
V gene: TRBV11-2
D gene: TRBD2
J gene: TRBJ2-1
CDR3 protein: CASSARRLAGRHNEQFF
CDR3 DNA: TGTGCCAGCAGCGCTCGCCGACTAGCGGGGAGACACAATGAGCAGTTCTTC

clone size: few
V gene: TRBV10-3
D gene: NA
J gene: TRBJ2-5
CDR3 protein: CAISDRFRAGETQYF
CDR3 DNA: TGTGCCATCAGTGATCGCTTTCGGGCGGGAGAGACCCAGTACTTC

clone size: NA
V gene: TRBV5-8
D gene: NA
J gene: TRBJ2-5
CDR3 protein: CASTPGLARQETQYF
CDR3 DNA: TGTGCCAGCACCCCCGGACTCGCCCGACAAGAGACCCAGTACTTC

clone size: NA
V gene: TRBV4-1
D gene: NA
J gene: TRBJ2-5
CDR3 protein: CASSQVSGFGQPQETQYF
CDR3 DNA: TGCGCCAGCAGCCAAGTCTCGGGGTTTGGACAGCCCCAAGAGACCCAGTACTTC

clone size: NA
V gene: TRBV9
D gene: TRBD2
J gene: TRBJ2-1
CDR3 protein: CASSVEGLADYNEQFF
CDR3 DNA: TGTGCCAGCAGCGTAGAGGGACTAGCGGACTACAATGAGCAGTTCTTC

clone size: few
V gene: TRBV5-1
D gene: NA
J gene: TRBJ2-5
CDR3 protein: CASSLAAGRGGETQYF
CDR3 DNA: TGCGCCAGCAGCTTGGCCGCGGGACGAGGGGGAGAGACCCAGTACTTC

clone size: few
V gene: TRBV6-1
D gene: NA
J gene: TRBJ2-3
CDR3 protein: CASSGRIPTTDTQYF
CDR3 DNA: TGTGCCAGCAGTGGGCGAATCCCCACCACAGATACGCAGTATTTT

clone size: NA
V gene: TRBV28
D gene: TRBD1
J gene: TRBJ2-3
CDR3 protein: CASSLTGGLGDTQYF
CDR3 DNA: TGTGCCAGCAGTCTTACAGGGGGGCTTGGAGATACGCAGTATTTT

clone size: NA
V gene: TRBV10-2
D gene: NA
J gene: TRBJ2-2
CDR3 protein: CASSSEGILNTGELFF
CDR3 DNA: TGCGCCAGCAGTTCCGAGGGGATTCTGAACACCGGGGAGCTGTTTTTT

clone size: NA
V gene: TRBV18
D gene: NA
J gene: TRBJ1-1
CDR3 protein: CASSPPSSRPEAFF
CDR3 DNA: TGTGCCAGCTCACCCCCTTCGAGTAGGCCTGAAGCTTTCTTT

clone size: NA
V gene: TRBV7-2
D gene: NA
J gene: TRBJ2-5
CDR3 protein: CASSFSKGQETQYF
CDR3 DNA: TGTGCCAGCAGCTTTTCAAAGGGTCAAGAGACCCAGTACTTC

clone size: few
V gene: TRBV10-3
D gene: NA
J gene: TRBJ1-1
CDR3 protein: CAISEVTGANTEAFF
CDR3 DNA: TGTGCCATCAGTGAGGTGACAGGAGCAAACACTGAAGCTTTCTTT

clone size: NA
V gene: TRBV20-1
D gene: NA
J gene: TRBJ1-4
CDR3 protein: CSARVSTNEKLFF
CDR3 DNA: TGCAGTGCTAGAGTATCAACTAATGAAAAACTGTTTTTT

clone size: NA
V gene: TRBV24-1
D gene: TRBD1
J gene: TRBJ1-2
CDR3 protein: CATSDYWDSAPGYTF
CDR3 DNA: TGTGCCACCAGTGACTATTGGGACAGCGCACCTGGCTACACCTTC

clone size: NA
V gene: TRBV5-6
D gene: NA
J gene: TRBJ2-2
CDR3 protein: CASSLALVGGELFF
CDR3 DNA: TGTGCCAGCAGCTTGGCCCTGGTCGGCGGGGAGCTGTTTTTT

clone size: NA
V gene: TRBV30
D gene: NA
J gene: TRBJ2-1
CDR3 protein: CAFSDGMDNEQFF
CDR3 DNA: TGTGCCTTTTCGGACGGGATGGACAATGAGCAGTTCTTC

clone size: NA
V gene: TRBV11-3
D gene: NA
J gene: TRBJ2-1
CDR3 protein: CASSLGPRDEQFF
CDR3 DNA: TGTGCCAGCAGCTTAGGTCCCAGGGATGAGCAGTTCTTC

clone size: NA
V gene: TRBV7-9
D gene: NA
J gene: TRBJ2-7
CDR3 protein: CASSSDWISWAF
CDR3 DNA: TGTGCCAGCAGTTCGGACTGGATTTCGTGGGCTTTC

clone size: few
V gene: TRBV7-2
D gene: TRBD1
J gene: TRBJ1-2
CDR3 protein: CASRRPGQGQGYTF
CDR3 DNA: TGTGCCAGCAGACGACCGGGACAGGGTCAAGGCTACACCTTC

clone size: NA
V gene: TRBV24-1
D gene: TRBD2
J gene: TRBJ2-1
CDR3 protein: CATSDISSGFNEQFF
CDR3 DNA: TGTGCCACCAGTGATATTTCTAGCGGGTTCAATGAGCAGTTCTTC

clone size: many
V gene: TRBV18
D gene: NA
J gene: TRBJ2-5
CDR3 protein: CASSPPLSGAAETQYF
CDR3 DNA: TGTGCCAGCTCACCACCGTTAAGTGGGGCCGCGGAGACCCAGTACTTC

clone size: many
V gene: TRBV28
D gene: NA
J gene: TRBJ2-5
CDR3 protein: CASSTSQETQYF
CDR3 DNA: TGTGCCAGCAGTACCTCCCAAGAGACCCAGTACTTC

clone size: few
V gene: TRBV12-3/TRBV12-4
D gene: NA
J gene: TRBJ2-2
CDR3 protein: CASSLGLQSTGELFF
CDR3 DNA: TGTGCCAGCAGCCTGGGACTCCAAAGCACCGGGGAGCTGTTTTTT

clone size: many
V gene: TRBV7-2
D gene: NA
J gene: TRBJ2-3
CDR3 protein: CASSFGGGAPQYF
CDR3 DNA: TGTGCCAGCAGTTTTGGAGGGGGCGCGCCGCAGTATTTT

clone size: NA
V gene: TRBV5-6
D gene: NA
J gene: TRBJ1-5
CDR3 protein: CASSSRFRGGNQPQHF
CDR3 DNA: TGTGCCAGCAGTTCTCGCTTCAGGGGCGGCAATCAGCCCCAGCATTTT

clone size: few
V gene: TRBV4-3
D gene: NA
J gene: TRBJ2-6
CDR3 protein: CASSGGAGVAGANVLTF
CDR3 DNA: TGCGCCAGCAGTGGAGGGGCAGGGGTTGCTGGGGCCAACGTCCTGACTTTC

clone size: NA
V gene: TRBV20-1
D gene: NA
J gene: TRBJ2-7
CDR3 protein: CSASRGTYEQYF
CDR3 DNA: TGCAGTGCTAGTAGGGGGACCTACGAGCAGTACTTC

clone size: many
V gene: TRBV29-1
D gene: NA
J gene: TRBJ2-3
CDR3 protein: CSVDRSDTQYF
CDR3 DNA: TGCAGCGTTGACAGGTCAGATACGCAGTATTTT

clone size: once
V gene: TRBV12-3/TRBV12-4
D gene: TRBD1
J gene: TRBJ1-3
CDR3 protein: CASSLDRGGGNTIYF
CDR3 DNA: TGTGCCAGCAGTTTAGACAGGGGAGGCGGAAACACCATATATTTT

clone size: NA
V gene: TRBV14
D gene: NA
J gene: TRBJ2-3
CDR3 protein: CASSQATGTDTQYF
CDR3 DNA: TGTGCCAGCAGCCAAGCCACAGGGACAGATACGCAGTATTTT

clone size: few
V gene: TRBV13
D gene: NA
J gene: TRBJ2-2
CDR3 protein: CASSLNKNTGELFF
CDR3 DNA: TGTGCCAGCAGCTTAAACAAAAACACCGGGGAGCTGTTTTTT

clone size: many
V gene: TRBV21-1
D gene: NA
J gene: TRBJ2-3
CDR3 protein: CARKMGGGTQYF
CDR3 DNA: TGTGCCAGGAAAATGGGCGGGGGAACGCAGTATTTT

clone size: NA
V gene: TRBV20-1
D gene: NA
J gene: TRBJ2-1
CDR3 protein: CSAPPGSHNEQFF
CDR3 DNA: TGCAGCGCCCCACCAGGGAGCCACAATGAGCAGTTCTTC

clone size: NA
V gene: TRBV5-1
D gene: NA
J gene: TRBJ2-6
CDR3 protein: CASSQQPSGANVLTF
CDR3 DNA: TGCGCCAGCAGCCAACAGCCCTCTGGGGCCAACGTCCTGACTTTC

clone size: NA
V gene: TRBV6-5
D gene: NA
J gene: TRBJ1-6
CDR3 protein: CASSLTGLALHF
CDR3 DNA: TGTGCCAGCAGTCTGACAGGCTTGGCCCTCCACTTT

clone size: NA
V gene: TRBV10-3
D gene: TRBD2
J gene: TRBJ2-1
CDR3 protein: CAISSAGGSYNEQFF
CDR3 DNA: TGTGCCATCAGTTCAGCGGGGGGCTCATACAATGAGCAGTTCTTC